Each of the 23 T cell receptor beta chains below was sequenced from the same sample in a study of shared clonotypes between healthy human individuals. Assay used: immunoSEQ multiplex PCR; TCRdb lists only in-frame clones, some missing. The table has 2 million to 2.5 million clones, approximately 95% seen once; the top ten hold under 0.45%. Sequencing was carried out using naive CD4+ T cells from PBMCs. Described subset: CD45RA+ positively selected. All receptors derive from a man aged 18 to 29 in good health. Some clones in this sample may be carry-over from other donors' samples.

J is TRBJ1-1 and V is TRBV18; D is undetermined. Trimming took off 0 bases at V and 6 bases at J, with 11 bases between the two ends. The CDR3 is 14 amino acids. Per the germline V gene, CDR1 is KGHSH and CDR2 is LQKENI. The CDR3 region is CASSPPTGYAEAFF. The CDR3 bases are TGTGCCAGCTCACCACCTACCGGTTACGCTGAAGCTTTCTTT.

The chain joins TRBV7-3 to TRBJ1-1, with D tentatively TRBD1 (6 bases). CDR1 is SGHTA, CDR2 FQGTGA, per germline. The CDR3 totals 14 residues. V was cut by 5 bases and J by 4 bases, with 14 bases left in between. CDR3 sequence (DNA): TGTGCCAGCAGCCCCAAGGGGGGTAGCACTGAAGCTTTCTTT. It translates to CASSPKGGSTEAFF.

This chain links TRBV6-4 with TRBJ2-3; D ambiguous. The ends were cut back, 6 bases at V and 5 bases at J, with 15 bases in the middle. CDR1 and CDR2 from the germline V gene are MRHNA and SNTAGT. This CDR3 has 14 residues. The CDR3 nucleotides are TGTGCCAGCAGCCCGCATTGGGCCGGAGATACGCAGTATTTT. Its translation is CASSPHWAGDTQYF.

The V and J genes are TRBV5-6 and TRBJ2-1; maybe TRBD1 (7 bases). The germline V and J ends were trimmed by 4 bases and 7 bases, with 12 bases remaining between them. This CDR3 has 13 residues. Per the germline V gene, CDR1 is SGHDT and CDR2 is YYEEEE. CDR3 coding DNA: TGTGCCAGCAGCGCGGGACAGCCAAATGAGCAGTTCTTC. Residues: CASSAGQPNEQFF. The full variable domain, with the rest looked up from reference TRBV5-6 and TRBJ2-1, is DAGVTQSPTHLIKTRGQQVTLRCSPKSGHDTVSWYQQALGQGPQFIFQYYEEEERQRGNFPDRFSGHQFPNYSSELNVNALLLGDSALYLCASSAGQPNEQFFGPGTRLTVL.

V is TRBV28 and J is TRBJ2-2; D is uncertain. This CDR3 is 16 amino acids long. Germline V gene sequence: CDR1 MDHEN, CDR2 SYDVKM. V lost 3 bases, J lost 0 bases, and 11 bases lay in between. CDR3 amino acids: CASSFGMAANTGELFF. CDR3 DNA: TGTGCCAGCAGTTTTGGGATGGCGGCGAACACCGGGGAGCTGTTTTTT.

The count of this clone is one. Other DNA sequences in the sample encode the same CDR3. The chain combines TRBV7-3 with TRBJ2-4, with D perhaps matching TRBD1 (6 bases). V gave up 5 bases and J gave up 0 bases, with 11 bases separating them. Germline values: CDR1 SGHTA, CDR2 FQGTGA. The CDR3 length is 15 residues. This CDR3 reads CASSLTGLAKNIQYF. CDR3 coding DNA: TGTGCCAGCAGCCTGACAGGATTAGCCAAAAACATTCAGTACTTC.

The chain couples TRBV4-2 to TRBJ1-3; possibly TRBD1 for D (6 bases). Per the germline V gene, CDR1 is LGHNA and CDR2 is YNFKEQ. CDR3 length: 16 residues. V was shortened by 4 bases and J by 5 bases, with 18 bases between the two germline ends. The CDR3 DNA sequence: TGTGCCAGCAGCCCGTCGGACAGTGACTGGAGAAACACCATATATTTT. Translating it yields CASSPSDSDWRNTIYF.

V is TRBV28 and J is TRBJ1-2; possible D gene TRBD1, 5 bases. The germline CDR1 and CDR2 sequences are MDHEN and SYDVKM. This CDR3 contains 12 residues. V dropped 7 bases and J dropped 4 bases, with 10 bases sitting between them. CDR3 residues: CASTDSRYGYTF. The CDR3 nucleotides read TGTGCCAGCACCGACAGCCGCTATGGCTACACCTTC.

The chain employs TRBV19 and TRBJ2-2; unclear D gene. The CDR3 is 14 amino acids. V lost 8 bases to trimming and J lost 1 base, with 11 bases between them. From germline, CDR1 is LNHDA and CDR2 SQIVND (reference sequence). CDR3 nucleotides: TGTGCCAGTGGGCCCTATGGGAACACCGGGGAGCTGTTTTTT. Encoded protein: CASGPYGNTGELFF. The full variable domain, completed using reference TRBV19 and TRBJ2-2, is DGGITQSPKYLFRKEGQNVTLSCEQNLNHDAMYWYRQDPGQGLRLIYYSQIVNDFQKGDIAEGYSVSREKKESFPLTVTSAQKNPTAFYLCASGPYGNTGELFFGEGSRLTVL.

The chain couples TRBV30 to TRBJ2-2; D not certain. Trimming shortened V by 0 bases and J by 1 base, and 12 bases separated the two germline ends. Per the germline V gene, CDR1 is GTSNPN and CDR2 is SVGIG (reference sequence). The CDR3 extends over 16 amino acids. The DNA for the CDR3 is TGTGCCTGGAGTGTTTTGGGTCAGGTGAACACCGGGGAGCTGTTTTTT. Its protein is CAWSVLGQVNTGELFF.

J is TRBJ2-2 and V is TRBV5-1; the D gene is possibly TRBD1 (5 bases). The germline gives CDR1 SGHRS, CDR2 YFSETQ. V was trimmed by 1 base and J by 7 bases, leaving 8 bases between them. The CDR3 sequence is 13 residues long. CDR3: CASSLMGHGELFF. The CDR3 bases are TGCGCCAGCAGCTTGATGGGGCACGGGGAGCTGTTTTTT.

The genes are TRBV5-1 and TRBJ1-1; 12 bases fit TRBD1. CDR1 and CDR2 (germline): SGHRS, YFSETQ. Trimming removed 7 bases from V and 8 bases from J; junction bases left unmatched: 12. This CDR3 comprises 15 residues. The CDR3: CASGLPGQGAAEAFF. CDR3 in DNA: TGCGCCAGCGGGTTACCGGGACAGGGGGCAGCCGAAGCTTTCTTT. Full variable domain (remainder filled in from reference TRBV5-1 and TRBJ1-1): KAGVTQTPRYLIKTRGQQVTLSCSPISGHRSVSWYQQTPGQGLQFLFEYFSETQRNKGNFPGRFSGRQFSNSRSEMNVSTLELGDSALYLCASGLPGQGAAEAFFGQGTRLTVV.

The chain links TRBV18 to TRBJ2-5; D tentatively reads TRBD1 or TRBD2 (5 bases each). Trimming cost V 4 bases and J 4 bases, with 13 bases left between them. CDR1 is KGHSH and CDR2 is LQKENI in the germline V gene. There are 14 residues in the CDR3. The CDR3 here is CASSRNMRGETQYF. Here the CDR3 DNA reads TGTGCCAGCTCACGTAACATGAGGGGAGAGACCCAGTACTTC.

The chain carries TRBV7-9 and TRBJ1-2; D remains ambiguous. The CDR3 totals 13 residues. Germline V gene sequence: CDR1 SEHNR, CDR2 FQNEAQ (reference sequence). Trimming shortened V by 5 bases and J by 3 bases, and 10 bases separated the two germline ends. The CDR3 region is CASSPNLYYGYTF. The CDR3 nucleotides are TGTGCCAGCAGCCCGAACCTCTACTATGGCTACACCTTC.

This chain links TRBV5-1 with TRBJ1-1, with 9 bases aligning to TRBD1. V was pared by 0 bases and J by 1 base, with 7 bases of the junction left unmatched. CDR3 length: 17 residues. Germline CDR1 and CDR2: SGHRS and YFSETQ. The CDR3 loop reads CASSLVGQGSGNTEAFF. The CDR3 nucleotides read TGCGCCAGCAGCTTGGTGGGACAGGGTTCAGGGAACACTGAAGCTTTCTTT. Based on the CDR3 plus reference TRBV5-1 and TRBJ1-1, the full variable domain is KAGVTQTPRYLIKTRGQQVTLSCSPISGHRSVSWYQQTPGQGLQFLFEYFSETQRNKGNFPGRFSGRQFSNSRSEMNVSTLELGDSALYLCASSLVGQGSGNTEAFFGQGTRLTVV.

This sequence joins TRBV27 and TRBJ2-1; D is uncertain. V lost 4 bases and J 4 bases, leaving 20 bases between the germline ends. Germline CDR1 and CDR2: MNHEY and SMNVEV (reference sequence). The CDR3 consists of 17 residues. This chain's CDR3 is CASSSPVGPQLYNEQFF. DNA for the CDR3: TGTGCCAGCAGTTCCCCGGTGGGCCCCCAACTATACAATGAGCAGTTCTTC.

This clone was observed a few times. The chain joins TRBV6-1 to TRBJ1-1; D remains unclear. V was trimmed by 11 bases and J by 6 bases, leaving 16 bases between them. The CDR3 spans 12 residues. Germline loops: CDR1 MNHNS, CDR2 SASEGT. The CDR3 region has the DNA TGTGCCGCCAGAGGAGTCCTCCCTGAAGCTTTCTTT. This translates into CAARGVLPEAFF.

In the case of this clone: Other DNA sequences in the same sample also yield this CDR3. The chain combines TRBV29-1 with TRBJ2-3, with D hard to call. This CDR3 is built from 11 residues. V shed 3 bases and J shed 5 bases, with 6 bases lying between them. CDR1 SQVTM and CDR2 ANQGSEA come from the germline V gene. CDR3 sequence: CSVEKGDTQYF. Here the CDR3 DNA reads TGCAGCGTTGAGAAGGGAGATACGCAGTATTTT.

The chain combines TRBV28 with TRBJ2-1; D could derive from TRBD1 or TRBD2 (5 bases each). Germline CDR1 reads MDHEN; CDR2 reads SYDVKM. This CDR3 spans 16 amino acids. Trimming took 4 bases from V and 0 from J, leaving 13 bases between them. The CDR3 here is CASSSPKGTSYNEQFF. CDR3 DNA sequence: TGTGCCAGCAGTTCCCCTAAAGGGACCTCCTACAATGAGCAGTTCTTC.

This clone showed up just a few times. The chain joins TRBV4-2 to TRBJ1-4; D is unclear. The CDR3 totals 13 residues. V was pared by 2 bases and J by 8 bases, with 9 bases between. From germline, CDR1 is LGHNA and CDR2 YNFKEQ. This CDR3 is CASSQFRPEKLFF. The CDR3 DNA reads TGTGCCAGCAGCCAATTCCGACCGGAAAAACTGTTTTTT.

The chain links TRBV6-1 to TRBJ1-2; D is possibly TRBD1 (6 bases). The V end lost 4 bases, the J end lost 6 bases, and 18 bases lay between the germline ends. Germline lookup yields CDR1 MNHNS and CDR2 SASEGT. The CDR3 totals 15 residues. The CDR3 DNA is TGTGCCAGCAGTGGCCGTACAGGGTCGGCGAATGGCTACACCTTC. It translates to CASSGRTGSANGYTF.

The chain recombines TRBV2 with TRBJ1-3; 9 bases are shared with TRBD1. CDR1 is SNHLY, CDR2 FYNNEI, per germline. V shed 7 bases, J shed 0 bases, and the junction held 7 bases outside the gene matches. The CDR3 loop spans 16 amino acids. The CDR3 loop reads CASNLWGQGSGNTIYF. The CDR3 DNA is TGTGCCAGCAATCTCTGGGGACAGGGCTCTGGAAACACCATATATTTT.

This chain uses TRBV6-4 with TRBJ2-1; no reliable D call. V was pared by 4 bases and J by 6 bases, with 7 bases between. Germline values: CDR1 MRHNA, CDR2 SNTAGT. The CDR3 consists of 12 residues. The CDR3: CASSGSSNEQFF. CDR3 bases: TGTGCCAGCAGTGGCAGTTCCAATGAGCAGTTCTTC.